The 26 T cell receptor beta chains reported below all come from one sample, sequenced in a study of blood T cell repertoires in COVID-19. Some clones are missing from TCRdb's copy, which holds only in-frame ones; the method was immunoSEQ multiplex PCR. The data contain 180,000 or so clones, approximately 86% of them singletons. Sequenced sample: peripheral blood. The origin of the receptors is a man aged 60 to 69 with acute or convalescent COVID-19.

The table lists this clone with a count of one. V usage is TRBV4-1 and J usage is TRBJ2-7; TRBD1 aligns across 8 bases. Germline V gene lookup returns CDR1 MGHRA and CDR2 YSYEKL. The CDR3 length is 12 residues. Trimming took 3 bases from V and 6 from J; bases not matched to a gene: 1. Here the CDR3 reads CASSQTGVEQYF. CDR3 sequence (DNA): TGCGCCAGCAGCCAGACAGGGGTCGAGCAGTACTTC.

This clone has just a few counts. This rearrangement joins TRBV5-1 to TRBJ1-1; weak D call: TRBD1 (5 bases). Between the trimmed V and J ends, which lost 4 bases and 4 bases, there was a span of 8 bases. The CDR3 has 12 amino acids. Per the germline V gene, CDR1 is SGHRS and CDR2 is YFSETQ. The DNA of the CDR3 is TGCGCCAGCAGCGCAGGGTTCACTGAAGCTTTCTTT. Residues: CASSAGFTEAFF.

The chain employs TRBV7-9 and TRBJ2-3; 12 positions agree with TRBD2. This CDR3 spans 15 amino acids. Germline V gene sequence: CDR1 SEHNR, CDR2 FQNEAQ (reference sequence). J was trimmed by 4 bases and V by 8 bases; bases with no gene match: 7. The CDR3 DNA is TGTGCCAGCCCTGCTAGCGGGAGGGTCGCAGATACGCAGTATTTT. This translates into CASPASGRVADTQYF.

CDR3 amino acids: CASSDRGSYQPQHF. The DNA for the CDR3 is TGTGCCAGCAGCGACAGGGGATCTTACCAGCCCCAGCATTTT. This rearrangement joins TRBV6-5 to TRBJ1-5, with 8 bases lining up with TRBD1. The CDR3 is 14 residues long. J was trimmed by 7 bases and V by 6 bases; bases with no gene match: 8. Germline V gives CDR1 MNHEY, CDR2 SVGAGI.

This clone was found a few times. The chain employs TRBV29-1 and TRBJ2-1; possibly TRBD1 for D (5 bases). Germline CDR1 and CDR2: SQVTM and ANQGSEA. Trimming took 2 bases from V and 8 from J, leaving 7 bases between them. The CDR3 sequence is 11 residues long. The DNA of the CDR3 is TGCAGCGTTGAATGGGGCGATGAGCAGTTCTTC. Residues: CSVEWGDEQFF.

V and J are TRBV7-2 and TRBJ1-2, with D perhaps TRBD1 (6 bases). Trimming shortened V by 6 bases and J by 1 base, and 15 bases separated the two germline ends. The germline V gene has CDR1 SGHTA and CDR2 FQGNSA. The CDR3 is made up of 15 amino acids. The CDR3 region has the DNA TGTGCCAGCAGGCTCGGACAGATGTTTAACTATGGCTACACCTTC. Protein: CASRLGQMFNYGYTF.

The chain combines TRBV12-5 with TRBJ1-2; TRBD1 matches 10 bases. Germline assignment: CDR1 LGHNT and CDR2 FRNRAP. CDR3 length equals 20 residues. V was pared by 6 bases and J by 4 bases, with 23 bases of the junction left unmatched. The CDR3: CASGPSRDRGPQIYTYGYTF. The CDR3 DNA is TGTGCTAGTGGCCCCTCCCGGGACAGGGGCCCCCAAATCTATACCTATGGCTACACCTTC.

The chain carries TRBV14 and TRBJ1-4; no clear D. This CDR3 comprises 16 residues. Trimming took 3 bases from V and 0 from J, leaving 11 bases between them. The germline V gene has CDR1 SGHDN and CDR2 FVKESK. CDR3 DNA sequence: TGTGCCAGCAGCCACGCTGCAGGCCCAACTAATGAAAAACTGTTTTTT. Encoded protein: CASSHAAGPTNEKLFF.

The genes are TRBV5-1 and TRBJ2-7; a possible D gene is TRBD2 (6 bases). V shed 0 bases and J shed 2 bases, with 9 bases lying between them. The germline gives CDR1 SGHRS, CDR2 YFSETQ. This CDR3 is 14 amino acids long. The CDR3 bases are TGCGCCAGCAGCTTGGTGGGGGAGGCCTACGAGCAGTACTTC. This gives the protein CASSLVGEAYEQYF.

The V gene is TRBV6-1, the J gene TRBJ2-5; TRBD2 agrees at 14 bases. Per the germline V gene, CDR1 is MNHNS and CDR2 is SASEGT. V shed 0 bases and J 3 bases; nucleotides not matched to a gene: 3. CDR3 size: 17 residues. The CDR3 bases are TGTGCCAGCAGTGAAGCTTTGGGACTAGCGGGGGAAGAGACCCAGTACTTC. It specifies CASSEALGLAGEETQYF.

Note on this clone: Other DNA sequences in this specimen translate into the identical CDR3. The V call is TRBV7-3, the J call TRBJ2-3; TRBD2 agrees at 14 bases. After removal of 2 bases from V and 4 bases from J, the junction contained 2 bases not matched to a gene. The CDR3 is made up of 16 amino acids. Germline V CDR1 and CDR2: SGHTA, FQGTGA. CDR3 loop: CASSLGLAGGADTQYF. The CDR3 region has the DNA TGTGCCAGCAGCTTAGGACTAGCGGGAGGCGCAGATACGCAGTATTTT.

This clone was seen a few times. The CDR3 reads CATSDWDRTSLREKLFF. DNA of the CDR3: TGTGCCACCAGCGACTGGGACAGGACGTCCCTTAGGGAAAAACTGTTTTTT. The chain joins TRBV15 to TRBJ1-4; TRBD1 aligns across 8 bases. The V and J ends lost 5 bases and 8 bases, in that order; junction bases with no gene match: 16. The germline CDR1 and CDR2 sequences are LNHNV and YYDKDF (reference sequence). CDR3 length equals 17 residues.

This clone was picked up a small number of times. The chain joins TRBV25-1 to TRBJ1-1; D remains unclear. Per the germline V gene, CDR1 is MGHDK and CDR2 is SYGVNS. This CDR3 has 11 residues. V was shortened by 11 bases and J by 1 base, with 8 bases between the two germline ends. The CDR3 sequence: CAAGSNTEAFF. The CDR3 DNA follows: TGTGCCGCCGGGTCGAACACTGAAGCTTTCTTT. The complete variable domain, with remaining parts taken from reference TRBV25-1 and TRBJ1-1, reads EADIYQTPRYLVIGTGKKITLECSQTMGHDKMYWYQQDPGMELHLIHYSYGVNSTEKGDLSSESTVSRIRTEHFPLTLESARPSHTSQYLCAAGSNTEAFFGQGTRLTVV.

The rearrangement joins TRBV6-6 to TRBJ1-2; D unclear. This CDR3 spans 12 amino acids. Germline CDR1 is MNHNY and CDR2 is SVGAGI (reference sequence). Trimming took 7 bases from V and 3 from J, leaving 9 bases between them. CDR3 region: CASTAGDYGYTF. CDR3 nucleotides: TGTGCCAGCACCGCCGGGGACTATGGCTACACCTTC.

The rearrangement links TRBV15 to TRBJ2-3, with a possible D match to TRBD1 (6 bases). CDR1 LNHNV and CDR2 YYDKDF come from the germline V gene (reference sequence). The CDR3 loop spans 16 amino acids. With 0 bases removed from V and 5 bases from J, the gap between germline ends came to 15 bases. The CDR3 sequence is CATSREPQGVGDTQYF. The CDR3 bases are TGTGCCACCAGCAGAGAACCACAGGGAGTTGGAGATACGCAGTATTTT.

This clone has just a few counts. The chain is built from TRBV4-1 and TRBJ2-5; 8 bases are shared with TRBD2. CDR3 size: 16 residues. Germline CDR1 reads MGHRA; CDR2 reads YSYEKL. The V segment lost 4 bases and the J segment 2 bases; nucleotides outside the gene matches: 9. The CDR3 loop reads CASSRRGSGTQETQYF. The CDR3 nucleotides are TGCGCCAGCAGCCGCCGTGGTAGCGGGACGCAAGAGACCCAGTACTTC.

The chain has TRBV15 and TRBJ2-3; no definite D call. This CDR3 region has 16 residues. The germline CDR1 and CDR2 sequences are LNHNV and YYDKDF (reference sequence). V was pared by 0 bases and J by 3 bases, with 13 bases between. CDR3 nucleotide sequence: TGTGCCACCAGCAGAGATCCCGCACAAATTACAGATACGCAGTATTTT. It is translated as CATSRDPAQITDTQYF. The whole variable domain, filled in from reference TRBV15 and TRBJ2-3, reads DAMVIQNPRYQVTQFGKPVTLSCSQTLNHNVMYWYQQKSSQAPKLLFHYYDKDFNNEADTPDNFQSRRPNTSFCFLDIRSPGLGDTAMYLCATSRDPAQITDTQYFGPGTRLTVL.

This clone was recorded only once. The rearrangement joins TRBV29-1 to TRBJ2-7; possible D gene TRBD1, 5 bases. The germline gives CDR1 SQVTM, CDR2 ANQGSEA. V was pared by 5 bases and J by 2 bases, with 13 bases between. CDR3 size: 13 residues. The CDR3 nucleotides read TGCAGCGTTAATGACGACAGAACCTACGAGCAGTACTTC. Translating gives CSVNDDRTYEQYF.

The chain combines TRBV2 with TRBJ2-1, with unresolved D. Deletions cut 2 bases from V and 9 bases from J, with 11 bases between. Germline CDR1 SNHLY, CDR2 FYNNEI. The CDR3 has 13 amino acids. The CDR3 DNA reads TGTGCCAGCAGTGAAAGACTCTCTAGTGAGCAGTTCTTC. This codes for CASSERLSSEQFF.

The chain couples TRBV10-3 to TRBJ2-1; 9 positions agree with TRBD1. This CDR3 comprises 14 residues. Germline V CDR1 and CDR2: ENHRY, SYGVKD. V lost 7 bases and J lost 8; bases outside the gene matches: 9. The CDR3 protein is CAITGTGFGDEQFF. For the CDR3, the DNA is TGTGCCATCACTGGGACAGGGTTTGGGGATGAGCAGTTCTTC.

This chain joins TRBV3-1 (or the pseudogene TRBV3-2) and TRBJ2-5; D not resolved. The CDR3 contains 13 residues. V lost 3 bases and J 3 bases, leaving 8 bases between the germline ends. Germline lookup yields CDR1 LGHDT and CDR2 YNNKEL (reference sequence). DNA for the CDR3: TGTGCCAGCAGCCACCCTATTAAAGAGACCCAGTACTTC. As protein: CASSHPIKETQYF.

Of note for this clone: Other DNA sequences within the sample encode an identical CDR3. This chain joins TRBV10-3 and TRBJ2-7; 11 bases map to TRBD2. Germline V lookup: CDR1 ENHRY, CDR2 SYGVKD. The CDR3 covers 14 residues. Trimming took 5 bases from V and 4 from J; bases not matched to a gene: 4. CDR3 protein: CAISLLAGEYEQYF. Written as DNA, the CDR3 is TGTGCCATCAGTCTACTAGCGGGAGAGTACGAGCAGTACTTC.

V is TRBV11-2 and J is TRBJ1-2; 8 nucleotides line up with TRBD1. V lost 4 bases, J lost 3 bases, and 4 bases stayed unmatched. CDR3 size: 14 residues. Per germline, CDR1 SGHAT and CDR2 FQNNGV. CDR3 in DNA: TGTGCCAGCAGCTCGGACAGGGCGTACTATGGCTACACCTTC. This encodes CASSSDRAYYGYTF.

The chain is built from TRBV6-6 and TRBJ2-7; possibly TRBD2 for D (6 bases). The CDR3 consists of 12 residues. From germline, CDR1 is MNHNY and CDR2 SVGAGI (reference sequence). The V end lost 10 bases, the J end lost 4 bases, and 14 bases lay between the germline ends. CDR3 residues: CATGPLAYEQYF. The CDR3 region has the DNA TGTGCCACCGGCCCCCTAGCGTACGAGCAGTACTTC.

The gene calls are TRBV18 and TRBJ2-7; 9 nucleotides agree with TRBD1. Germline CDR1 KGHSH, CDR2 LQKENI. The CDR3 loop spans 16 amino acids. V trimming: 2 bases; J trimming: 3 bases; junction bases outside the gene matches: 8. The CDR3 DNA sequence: TGTGCCAGCTCACCAACCCCGGGACAGGGCGACTACGAGCAGTACTTC. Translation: CASSPTPGQGDYEQYF. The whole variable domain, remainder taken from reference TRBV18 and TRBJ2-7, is NAGVMQNPRHLVRRRGQEARLRCSPMKGHSHVYWYRQLPEEGLKFMVYLQKENIIDESGMPKERFSAEFPKEGPSILRIQQVVRGDSAAYFCASSPTPGQGDYEQYFGPGTRLTVT.

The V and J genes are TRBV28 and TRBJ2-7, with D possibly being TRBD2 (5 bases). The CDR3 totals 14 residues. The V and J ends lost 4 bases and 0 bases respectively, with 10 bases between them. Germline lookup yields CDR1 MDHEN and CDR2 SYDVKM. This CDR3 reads CASSSPGSSYEQYF. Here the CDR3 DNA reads TGTGCCAGCAGTTCCCCGGGGAGCTCCTACGAGCAGTACTTC.